The rows below give T cell receptor beta chains drawn from one sample of a study of identical twins. TCRdb recomputed calls from the 5' RACE reads with MiXCR, one row per CDR3 protein. The table shows 450,000 or so distinct CDR3 sequences, with approximately 25% occurring only once. These records were also assigned to another study, of T cells expressing NK-cell markers.

Specimen: CD4+ T cells sorted from blood. The origin of the receptors is a woman between 18 and 30 years old in good health. CDR3s include the opening cysteine and the closing phenylalanine or tryptophan. D genes are given only for firm matches. Where a row states a size, it is once, few, many or the class of an expanded clone; other rows omit it.

CASSFGTGGDTQYF	TGCGCCAGCAGCTTCGGGACAGGGGGAGATACGCAGTATTTT	TRBD1	TRBV5-1	TRBJ2-3	NA
CASSPKTGRSEQFF	TGTGCCAGCAGCCCTAAGACAGGGCGATCGGAGCAGTTCTTC	TRBD1	TRBV6-2/TRBV6-3	TRBJ2-1	NA
CATSNRQGLRGYTF	TGTGCCACCAGCAACCGACAGGGTTTGAGGGGCTACACCTTC	TRBD1	TRBV15	TRBJ1-2	few
CSATRTSGRIEQYF	TGCAGTGCTACGCGGACTAGCGGGAGGATCGAGCAGTACTTC	TRBD2	TRBV20-1	TRBJ2-7	NA
CASSLTRGIYNEQFF	TGTGCCAGCAGTTTAACGCGGGGGATATACAATGAGCAGTTCTTC	TRBD2	TRBV12-3/TRBV12-4	TRBJ2-1	NA
CSVEARAPSAGGTADTQYF	TGCAGCGTTGAAGCCCGAGCCCCCTCAGCGGGGGGTACAGCAGATACGCAGTATTTT	TRBD2	TRBV29-1	TRBJ2-3	NA
CSVPSGLEDTQYF	TGCAGTGTTCCGTCGGGTCTTGAGGATACGCAGTATTTT	NA	TRBV20-1	TRBJ2-3	NA
CSASVQETQYF	TGCAGTGCTAGCGTACAAGAGACCCAGTACTTC	NA	TRBV20-1	TRBJ2-5	once
CSARDLGGRFLYNEQFF	TGCAGTGCTAGAGATCTAGGCGGGAGGTTCCTCTACAATGAGCAGTTCTTC	TRBD2	TRBV20-1	TRBJ2-1	NA
CASSSPGSGRFLGDEQYF	TGCGCCAGCAGCTCCCCGGGGAGCGGGAGGTTTCTAGGGGACGAGCAGTACTTC	TRBD2	TRBV5-1	TRBJ2-7	few
CAISGTGKTYEQYF	TGTGCCATCAGTGGGACAGGCAAAACCTACGAGCAGTACTTC	TRBD1	TRBV10-3	TRBJ2-7	few
CASSAEVTNQPQHF	TGTGCCAGCAGTGCCGAGGTGACAAATCAGCCCCAGCATTTT	NA	TRBV2	TRBJ1-5	many
CSVAAGTGTEQYF	TGCAGCGTTGCTGCCGGGACAGGGACCGAGCAGTACTTC	TRBD1	TRBV29-1	TRBJ2-7	NA